This passage covers 11 T cell receptor beta chains from one sample sequenced in a study of cytomegalovirus exposure and HLA in healthy donors (dated by TCRdb to about 2017). Library generation was performed with the immunoSEQ multiplex PCR assay. The multiplex PCR relied on a mix of 60 forward primers for TCR Vbeta segments and 13 reverse primers for TCR Jbeta segments. TCRdb holds this immuneACCESS table with in-frame rearrangements only. Some clones are missing; in checked studies, unresolved V genes explain under half, and the rest has no known cause. This sample has fewer than 250,000 clones in its table, and around 79% of those were observed once. The ten largest clonotypes hold roughly 1.5% of the sample. The sequencing sample was made of PBMCs. These TCRs come from a woman between 18 and 29 years old in good health and CMV-seronegative.

The chain links TRBV15 to TRBJ2-5, with 9 bases identical to TRBD2. Germline assignment: CDR1 LNHNV and CDR2 YYDKDF (reference sequence). V shed 3 bases and J 0 bases; nucleotides not matched to a gene: 2. The CDR3 covers 15 residues. CDR3: CATSSLAGHQETQYF. The CDR3 region has the DNA TGTGCCACCAGCAGCCTAGCGGGGCACCAAGAGACCCAGTACTTC. The full variable domain, its missing parts supplied by reference TRBV15 and TRBJ2-5, is DAMVIQNPRYQVTQFGKPVTLSCSQTLNHNVMYWYQQKSSQAPKLLFHYYDKDFNNEADTPDNFQSRRPNTSFCFLDIRSPGLGDTAMYLCATSSLAGHQETQYFGPGTRLLVL.

The chain combines TRBV30 with TRBJ2-2, with D maybe TRBD1 (5 bases). V dropped 0 bases and J dropped 3 bases, with 5 bases sitting between them. This CDR3 is 13 amino acids long. Germline CDR1 GTSNPN, CDR2 SVGIG (reference sequence). The CDR3 region has the DNA TGTGCCTGGAGTGTAGGGGACACCGGGGAGCTGTTTTTT. The encoded protein is CAWSVGDTGELFF.

The V and J genes are TRBV28 and TRBJ1-6, with D tentatively TRBD1 (6 bases). This CDR3 region has 14 residues. V lost 3 bases and J lost 10, with 13 bases in between. Germline CDR1 and CDR2: MDHEN and SYDVKM. This CDR3 reads CASSFWGGRSPLHF. CDR3 nucleotide sequence: TGTGCCAGCAGTTTCTGGGGGGGGCGGTCACCCCTCCACTTT.

The gene calls are TRBV15 and TRBJ2-3; 7 bases fit TRBD2. With V trimmed by 1 base and J by 0 bases, 7 bases remained unmatched. The CDR3 is 17 amino acids. Germline V lookup: CDR1 LNHNV, CDR2 YYDKDF (reference sequence). CDR3 sequence reads: CATSRGYEAGSTDTQYF. The CDR3 DNA reads as TGTGCCACCAGCAGAGGATATGAAGCGGGGAGCACAGATACGCAGTATTTT.

The count of this clone is one. The chain is built from TRBV27 and TRBJ2-7; 10 bases are a match to TRBD1. Germline V gene sequence: CDR1 MNHEY, CDR2 SMNVEV (reference sequence). This CDR3 contains 12 residues. V shed 6 bases, J shed 6 bases, and the junction held 2 bases outside the gene matches. CDR3 amino acids: CASSDRGREQYF. In DNA, the CDR3 is TGTGCCAGCAGCGACAGGGGGCGCGAGCAGTACTTC.

The chain couples TRBV6-1 to TRBJ1-1; 7 bases line up with TRBD1. After removal of 6 bases from V and 1 base from J, the junction contained 2 bases not matched to a gene. In germline, CDR1 is MNHNS, CDR2 SASEGT. This CDR3 has 13 residues. As DNA, the CDR3 is TGTGCCAGCAGGGGACAGACGAACACTGAAGCTTTCTTT. This sequence encodes CASRGQTNTEAFF.

The chain uses TRBV7-9 and TRBJ2-7, with 10 bases fitting TRBD1. Germline V gene data show CDR1 as SEHNR and CDR2 as FQNEAQ (reference sequence). CDR3 length equals 15 residues. V shed 5 bases, J shed 6 bases, and the junction held 10 bases outside the gene matches. CDR3 region: CASSLHGTGDSEQYF. Here the CDR3 DNA reads TGTGCCAGCAGCCTCCATGGGACAGGGGATTCCGAGCAGTACTTC.

The chain joins TRBV14 to TRBJ2-2, with D hard to call. The ends were cut back, 1 base at V and 6 bases at J, with 27 bases in the middle. The CDR3 is 20 amino acids. Germline-derived CDR1 and CDR2 are SGHDN and FVKESK. CDR3 residues: CASSQVPLAHSQAPPGELFF. In DNA, the CDR3 is TGTGCCAGCAGCCAAGTCCCCCTTGCCCACTCGCAGGCTCCCCCCGGGGAGCTGTTTTTT.

V is TRBV7-9 and J is TRBJ2-1, with 13 bases that match TRBD2. Germline CDR1 reads SEHNR; CDR2 reads FQNEAQ (reference sequence). With V trimmed by 2 bases and J by 9 bases, 4 bases remained unmatched. The CDR3 spans 15 residues. The CDR3 spells CASSLKTSGGIEQFF. The CDR3 DNA is TGTGCCAGCAGCTTAAAGACTAGCGGGGGGATTGAGCAGTTCTTC.

The rearrangement uses TRBV2 and TRBJ1-1; 7 bases agree with TRBD1. Per germline, CDR1 SNHLY and CDR2 FYNNEI. CDR3 length: 13 residues. The V gene end was trimmed by 9 bases and the J gene end by 3 bases; junction bases not matched to a gene: 7. The CDR3 here is CASCDRVHTEAFF. Here the CDR3 DNA reads TGTGCCAGTTGCGACAGGGTGCACACTGAAGCTTTCTTT. Full variable domain (missing parts from reference TRBV2 and TRBJ1-1): EPEVTQTPSHQVTQMGQEVILRCVPISNHLYFYWYRQILGQKVEFLVSFYNNEISEKSEIFDDQFSVERPDGSNFTLKIRSTKLEDSAMYFCASCDRVHTEAFFGQGTRLTVV.

The chain is built from TRBV5-6 and TRBJ2-7; 10 bases fit TRBD1. Germline loops: CDR1 SGHDT, CDR2 YYEEEE. V was pared by 1 base and J by 4 bases, with 2 bases of the junction left unmatched. The CDR3 is 14 residues long. The CDR3 bases are TGTGCCAGCAGCTTGCCGGGACAGGGGTACGAGCAGTACTTC. Encoded protein: CASSLPGQGYEQYF.